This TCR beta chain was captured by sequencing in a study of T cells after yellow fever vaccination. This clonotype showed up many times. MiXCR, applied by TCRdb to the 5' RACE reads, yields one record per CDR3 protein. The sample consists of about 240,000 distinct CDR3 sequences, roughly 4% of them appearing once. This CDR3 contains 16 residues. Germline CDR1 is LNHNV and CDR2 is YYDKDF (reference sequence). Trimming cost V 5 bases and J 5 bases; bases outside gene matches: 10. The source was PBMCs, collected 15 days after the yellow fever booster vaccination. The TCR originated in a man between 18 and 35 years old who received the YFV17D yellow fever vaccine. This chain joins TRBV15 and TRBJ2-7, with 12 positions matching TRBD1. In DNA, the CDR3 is TGTGCCACCAGCGGGGGACAGGGGGCTTCATTCAACGAGCAGTACTTC. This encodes CATSGGQGASFNEQYF. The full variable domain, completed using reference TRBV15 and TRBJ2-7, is DAMVIQNPRYQVTQFGKPVTLSCSQTLNHNVMYWYQQKSSQAPKLLFHYYDKDFNNEADTPDNFQSRRPNTSFCFLDIRSPGLGDTAMYLCATSGGQGASFNEQYFGPGTRLTVT.